The rows below give T cell receptor beta chains drawn from one sample of a study of blood T cell repertoires in COVID-19. The repertoire was sequenced with immunoSEQ multiplex PCR; TCRdb's copy has only in-frame clones and lacks some. The sample carries about 310,000 clones, around 90% recorded once. The material sequenced was PBMCs or T cells enriched from blood (not recorded which). Source of these receptors: a woman between 18 and 30 years old who had recovered from COVID-19. The CDR3 runs from the conserved cysteine through the conserved F or W. Fields, in order: D gene, J gene, V gene, clone size, CDR3 DNA, CDR3 protein. The D gene is left open where the match is weak. The size field is filled for only some rows; it gives once, few, many or a size class.

. TRBJ1-4 TRBV6-5 few TGTGCCAGCAGTTACTCGGGCGGCACAGGCAATGAAAAACTGTTTTTT CASSYSGGTGNEKLFF
. TRBJ1-5 TRBV19 . TGTGCTACGGCCAGGGCCTACAATCAGCCCCAGCATTTT CATARAYNQPQHF
. TRBJ2-3 TRBV19 . TGTGCCAGTAGTCGCGGCGCAGATACGCAGTATTTT CASSRGADTQYF
. TRBJ1-2 TRBV2 . TGTGCCAGCAGTTATCGACCGTCGGACAGTATATCCTATGGCTACACCTTC CASSYRPSDSISYGYTF
TRBD2 TRBJ2-3 TRBV19 . TGTGCCAGTAGTAGCTCCGCGGGAGGTGAAGATACGCAGTATTTT CASSSSAGGEDTQYF
TRBD2 TRBJ2-1 TRBV7-8 once TGTGCCAGCAGCTTACAGCGGGATTACAATGAGCAGTTCTTC CASSLQRDYNEQFF
TRBD2 TRBJ2-1 TRBV6-5 . TGTGCCAGCAGTTCCCGGACTAGGACCTACAATGAGCAGTTCTTC CASSSRTRTYNEQFF
TRBD1 TRBJ2-7 TRBV9 once TGTGCCAGCAGCGTTGGACAGGGTGCCCTCGAGCAGTACTTC CASSVGQGALEQYF
. TRBJ1-5 TRBV2 . TGTGCCAGCAGGGGGAGGGGCTTCGAAGATCAGCCCCAGCATTTT CASRGRGFEDQPQHF
. TRBJ2-3 TRBV7-3 . TGTGCCAGCAGCTTATCGCACAGTACAGATACGCAGTATTTT CASSLSHSTDTQYF
TRBD1 TRBJ2-7 TRBV4-3 . TGCGCCAGCAGCGCACAACCGGGACAGATAGCCGAGCAGTACTTC CASSAQPGQIAEQYF
TRBD1 TRBJ2-7 TRBV13 . TGTGCCAGCAGCTCCCGACAGGGCCTATCCTACGAGCAGTACTTC CASSSRQGLSYEQYF
TRBD1 TRBJ2-7 TRBV28 . TGTGCCAGCAGTCCCCCCGGGACAGGATCCTACGAGCAGTACTTC CASSPPGTGSYEQYF
. TRBJ1-2 TRBV7-9 few TGTGCCAGCAGCTTAGCAGGGAGGGGTGACTATGGCTACACCTTC CASSLAGRGDYGYTF
TRBD2 TRBJ2-1 TRBV5-4 few TGTGCCAGCAGCAGTAACAGCGGGGGGGCTCTCTATGAGCAGTTCTTC CASSSNSGGALYEQFF
TRBD2 TRBJ2-1 TRBV7-2 once TGTGCCAGCAGCCCCTCCAGCGCCAGGACTAGTCTGAGTGAGCAGTTCTTC CASSPSSARTSLSEQFF
TRBD2 TRBJ2-7 TRBV19 once TGTGCCAGTGGCGGGAGACTAGATAGCTACGAGCAGTACTTC CASGGRLDSYEQYF
TRBD2 TRBJ2-1 TRBV7-2 few TGTGCCAGCAGCTTAGTTCGACTAGCGGAACCTAACAATGAGCAGTTCTTC CASSLVRLAEPNNEQFF
TRBD1 TRBJ1-3 TRBV7-8 . TGTGCCAGCAGGCTCACCGGGACAGCAGCTGGAAACACCATATATTTT CASRLTGTAAGNTIYF
. TRBJ1-2 TRBV4-1 . TGCGCCAGCAGCCCCACTCTGGGGGGGGAGGACTACACCTTC CASSPTLGGEDYTF
. TRBJ1-2 TRBV20-1 . TGCAGTGCTCCCCTCGGCTACACCTTC CSAPLGYTF
. TRBJ1-1 TRBV18 once TGTGCCAGCTCACCACTCGAGATGGTCACTGAAGCTTTCTTT CASSPLEMVTEAFF
TRBD2 TRBJ2-1 TRBV7-6 . TGTGCCAGCAGCTTATTAACTAGCGGGGGGTACAATGAGCAGTTCTTC CASSLLTSGGYNEQFF
. TRBJ2-3 TRBV11-2 . TGTGCCAGCAGCTTAAGGGGTACAACTAGCACAGATACGCAGTATTTT CASSLRGTTSTDTQYF
TRBD2 TRBJ2-1 TRBV28 . TGTGCCAGCAGTCCGCGGACTAGCGGGAGAGCTAAGGAGCAGTTCTTC CASSPRTSGRAKEQFF
. TRBJ1-2 TRBV10-3 . TGTGCCATCAGTGCTCCCGGGACTCTCGGCTATGGCTACACCTTC CAISAPGTLGYGYTF
TRBD2 TRBJ2-1 TRBV7-6 . TGTGCCAGCACCCGAGCGGGGAACAATGAGCAGTTCTTC CASTRAGNNEQFF
. TRBJ1-4 TRBV19 few TGTGCCAGTAGCACATCCGGCAGGGAAAAACTGTTTTTT CASSTSGREKLFF
. TRBJ1-2 TRBV6-2/TRBV6-3 once TGTGCCAGCAGTCTTCCGCGACAGTTTATTAACTATGGCTACACCTTC CASSLPRQFINYGYTF
TRBD1 TRBJ1-1 TRBV7-2 . TGTGCCAGCAGCGCTCGACAGGGGGTGATCCGCACTGAAGCTTTCTTT CASSARQGVIRTEAFF
. TRBJ2-5 TRBV9 . TGTGCCAGCAGCGATCGACAGCTTGGGGAGACCCAGTACTTC CASSDRQLGETQYF
TRBD1 TRBJ2-3 TRBV28 . TGTGCCAGCAGTTCAGGGACAGGTGCCACAGATACGCAGTATTTT CASSSGTGATDTQYF
TRBD2 TRBJ2-3 TRBV28 . TGTGCCAGCAGTTTGAACCTACATAGCGGGGAGCAAGGTACGCAGTATTTT CASSLNLHSGEQGTQYF
. TRBJ1-1 TRBV7-9 . TGTGCCAGCAGCTTACTACAGGTTCTGAACACTGAAGCTTTCTTT CASSLLQVLNTEAFF
. TRBJ1-5 TRBV28 . TGTGCCAGCAGGTGGACAGCCAATCAGCCCCAGCATTTT CASRWTANQPQHF
. TRBJ1-2 TRBV28 once TGTGCCAGCAGTTTCTCCACAGGGCCACTTGGCTACACCTTC CASSFSTGPLGYTF
TRBD1 TRBJ1-2 TRBV28 . TGTGCCAGCACAGACAGGGGGCTTGATGGCTACACCTTC CASTDRGLDGYTF
TRBD2 TRBJ2-5 TRBV4-1 once TGCGCCAGCAGCCAAGAGTTACGGGGGGTAGAGACCCAGTACTTC CASSQELRGVETQYF
. TRBJ1-2 TRBV27 . TGTGCCAGCAGTAAAGGGACGGGAGTGAGTAAGGGCTACACCTTC CASSKGTGVSKGYTF
. TRBJ1-1 TRBV6-5 . TGTGCCTCTGGCCTCAGGGGCGGGGGGAACACTGAAGCTTTCTTT CASGLRGGGNTEAFF
TRBD1 TRBJ2-2 TRBV28 . TGTGCCAGCAGGGGACAGGAATTTCTTAACACCGGGGAGCTGTTTTTT CASRGQEFLNTGELFF
TRBD2 TRBJ2-2 TRBV9 . TGTGCCAGCAGCGATAGACTAGCGGGAATTAAGAACACCGGGGAGCTGTTTTTT CASSDRLAGIKNTGELFF
TRBD1 TRBJ1-6 TRBV6-2/TRBV6-3 . TGTGCCAGCAGTACCCCAGGGGGATCACCCCTCCACTTT CASSTPGGSPLHF
. TRBJ2-7 TRBV7-7 once TGTGCCAGCAGCTCCTACTACAGGGCCCCCGAGCAGTACTTC CASSSYYRAPEQYF
. TRBJ2-5 TRBV5-8 . TGTGCCAGCAGCTCGTCATCGACAACGTACCAAGAGACCCAGTACTTC CASSSSSTTYQETQYF
. TRBJ2-2 TRBV7-8 few TGTGCCAGCGGGGGAGCTGTGGGAGGTTCGGACGGGGAGCTGTTTTTT CASGGAVGGSDGELFF
. TRBJ1-1 TRBV5-1 . TGCGCCAGCAGCCTAAAGACAAAGGGGGACACTGAAGCTTTCTTT CASSLKTKGDTEAFF
. TRBJ2-1 TRBV9 . TGTGCCAGCAGCTCTAGCGTATATGAGCAGTTCTTC CASSSSVYEQFF
. TRBJ2-2 TRBV3-1/TRBV3-2 . TGTGCCAGCAGCCAAGTGGGCCCCAACACCGGGGAGCTGTTTTTT CASSQVGPNTGELFF
TRBD1 TRBJ1-2 TRBV18 once TGTGCCAGCTCACTCGCTCTTCTCGAGACAGGGGGCCGGCGGTTTGGCTACACCTTC CASSLALLETGGRRFGYTF
TRBD1 TRBJ2-7 TRBV11-2 few TGTGCCACGGGTGGAGACAGGGTCTCCCACGAGCAGTACTTC CATGGDRVSHEQYF
. TRBJ2-7 TRBV7-9 . TGTGCCAGCAGCTTAGAGCAATGGGACAAGGCGAGCTACGAGCAGTACTTC CASSLEQWDKASYEQYF
TRBD2 TRBJ2-1 TRBV2 . TGTGCCAGCAGCCTTAGGACTAGCGGGGGCAATGAGCAGTTCTTC CASSLRTSGGNEQFF
. TRBJ1-1 TRBV9 . TGTGCCAGCAGCGGACAGAGTGAAGCTTTCTTT CASSGQSEAFF